A single sample gave rise to the 20 T cell receptor beta chains below, sequenced in a study of T cell repertoires in cytomegalovirus infection (dated 2019 in TCRdb). Sequencing relied on an Illumina HiSeq 1500. The public sequencing data were trimmed at Q25 with fastp and processed into clonotypes with MiXCR by TCRdb, which kept only in-frame beta chains. Rows with one shared CDR3 protein collapse into an entry with the most common genes and DNA. This sample has approximately 590,000 distinct CDR3 sequences in its table, and approximately 40% of those were observed once. Of the sample, about half falls within the top ten clones. No antigens are known for them. The treatment or condition label of this sample denotes: in vitro stimulation with specific CMV peptide epitopes to enrich CMV-specific T cells. Material: cultured PBMCs, obtained from culture after CMV antigen stimulation. These receptors all come from a human donor in good health (CMV status not recorded). Some clones in this sample may be carry-over from other donors' samples.

The rearrangement uses TRBV7-4 and TRBJ1-4; TRBD1 agrees at 8 bases. This CDR3 has 14 amino acids. The junction had 6 bases not matched to a gene; V was cut back by 5 bases and J by 7 bases. CDR1 and CDR2 (germline): SGHVT, SQSDAQ. DNA for the CDR3: TGTGCCAGCAGCGTACAGGGGGGGAGTGAAAAACTGTTTTTT. Translating gives CASSVQGGSEKLFF.

The rearrangement uses TRBV10-3 and TRBJ2-1, with 8 bases aligning to TRBD1. Germline V lookup: CDR1 ENHRY, CDR2 SYGVKD. Losses at the gene ends were 1 base for V and 4 bases for J; bases not matched to a gene: 3. The CDR3 runs 15 residues. CDR3 sequence: CAISEFQGAYNEQFF. The CDR3 nucleotides read TGTGCCATCAGTGAGTTTCAGGGGGCGTACAATGAGCAGTTCTTC.

The J gene is TRBJ1-2, the V gene TRBV7-2; D uncertain. V was pared by 1 base and J by 4 bases, with 10 bases between. The germline gives CDR1 SGHTA, CDR2 FQGNSA. This CDR3 is built from 14 residues. CDR3 DNA sequence: TGTGCCAGCAGCTTAGAGGCGGGCGGCTATGGCTACACCTTC. It translates to CASSLEAGGYGYTF.

The chain couples TRBV7-2 to TRBJ1-2, with 9 bases that match TRBD1. The CDR3 sequence is 14 residues long. Germline loops: CDR1 SGHTA, CDR2 FQGNSA. V lost 4 bases to trimming and J lost 6 bases; unmatched junction nucleotides: 6. This chain's CDR3 is CASSSRTGVDGYTF. CDR3 in DNA: TGTGCCAGCAGCTCTCGGACAGGGGTGGATGGCTACACCTTC.

This clonotype has a handful of counts. This sequence joins TRBV7-2 and TRBJ2-3; 10 bases line up with TRBD1. The CDR3 extends over 15 amino acids. Trimming removed 5 bases from V and 5 bases from J; junction bases left unmatched: 7. Germline CDR1 and CDR2: SGHTA and FQGNSA. For the CDR3, the DNA is TGTGCCAGCAGCAAACAGGGACAGGGGAAAGATACGCAGTATTTT. Its translation: CASSKQGQGKDTQYF.

This clonotype was observed a few times. The chain is built from TRBV19 and TRBJ2-1; 9 bases are a match to TRBD1. V was clipped by 5 bases and J by 6 bases; unmatched bases: 11. The V gene's germline CDR1 is LNHDA and CDR2 SQIVND (reference sequence). CDR3 length: 16 residues. The CDR3 sequence: CASSPPGQGGRNEQFF. The CDR3 DNA is TGTGCCAGTAGTCCCCCGGGACAGGGCGGGCGCAATGAGCAGTTCTTC. The full variable domain, completed using reference TRBV19 and TRBJ2-1, is DGGITQSPKYLFRKEGQNVTLSCEQNLNHDAMYWYRQDPGQGLRLIYYSQIVNDFQKGDIAEGYSVSREKKESFPLTVTSAQKNPTAFYLCASSPPGQGGRNEQFFGPGTRLTVL.

The CDR3 spells CASSLVSGGYTGELFF. The CDR3 DNA is TGTGCCAGCAGCTTAGTTAGCGGGGGTTACACCGGGGAGCTGTTTTTT. V and J are TRBV7-2 and TRBJ2-2; TRBD2 matches 9 bases. Germline values: CDR1 SGHTA, CDR2 FQGNSA. The CDR3 length is 16 residues. V was clipped by 1 base and J by 3 bases; unmatched bases: 3.

This clonotype was seen at least ten times. The chain joins TRBV6-5 to TRBJ1-3; maybe TRBD1 (6 bases). This CDR3 contains 16 residues. V was pared by 5 bases and J by 2 bases, with 16 bases between. Germline CDR1 and CDR2: MNHEY and SVGAGI. In DNA, the CDR3 is TGTGCCAGCAGTACCCCGAACAGGGCCGCTGGAAACACCATATATTTT. Its protein product is CASSTPNRAAGNTIYF.

Only a few counts were recorded for this clonotype. The chain has TRBV5-4 and TRBJ1-2; D remains ambiguous. The V gene lost 4 bases and the J gene lost 5 bases, with 12 bases spanning the gap. The CDR3 contains 13 residues. Germline loops: CDR1 SGHNT, CDR2 YYREEE (reference sequence). This CDR3 reads CASSGMGKYGYTF. CDR3 bases: TGTGCCAGCAGCGGTATGGGGAAGTATGGCTACACCTTC. Variable domain in full (rest from reference TRBV5-4 and TRBJ1-2): ETGVTQSPTHLIKTRGQQVTLRCSSQSGHNTVSWYQQALGQGPQFIFQYYREEENGRGNFPPRFSGLQFPNYSSELNVNALELDDSALYLCASSGMGKYGYTFGSGTRLTVV.

This clonotype was counted between two and nine times. The genes are TRBV19 and TRBJ2-2; D uncertain. With 7 bases removed from V and 1 base from J, the gap between germline ends came to 7 bases. From germline, CDR1 is LNHDA and CDR2 SQIVND (reference sequence). CDR3 length: 13 residues. The CDR3 loop is CASNQKNTGELFF. As DNA, the CDR3 is TGTGCCAGTAACCAGAAGAACACCGGGGAGCTGTTTTTT.

This clonotype was picked up many times. V and J are TRBV6-1 and TRBJ2-1, with 12 nucleotides matching TRBD2. Germline values: CDR1 MNHNS, CDR2 SASEGT. The CDR3 extends over 17 amino acids. The ends lost 3 bases at V and 6 bases at J; junction bases unmatched: 9. The CDR3 nucleotides are TGTGCCAGCAGTGATATGGTCTCTAGCGGGAGGGCCAATGAGCAGTTCTTC. Encoded protein: CASSDMVSSGRANEQFF.

The genes are TRBV7-8 and TRBJ2-3; 7 nucleotides agree with TRBD2. The CDR3 runs 12 residues. Germline V lookup: CDR1 SGHVS, CDR2 FQNEAQ. V lost 11 bases to trimming and J lost 2 bases; unmatched junction nucleotides: 4. The CDR3 DNA is TGTGCCGGGGGGGGGACCACAGATACGCAGTATTTT. Protein: CAGGGTTDTQYF.

This clonotype was seen a handful of times. The chain is built from TRBV28 and TRBJ1-1; D uncertain. The germline V gene encodes CDR1 MDHEN and CDR2 SYDVKM. The CDR3 consists of 12 residues. The V end was cut by 2 bases, the J end by 11 bases, with 12 bases between. The CDR3 protein is CASSLTSKGAFF. CDR3 bases: TGTGCCAGCAGTTTAACGTCCAAAGGGGCTTTCTTT.

This chain links TRBV4-3 with TRBJ2-7; 9 nucleotides agree with TRBD2. V shed 4 bases, J shed 5 bases, and the junction held 18 bases outside the gene matches. This CDR3 contains 18 residues. Germline V gene sequence: CDR1 LGHNA, CDR2 YSLEER. CDR3: CASSPLGGGRAGSNEQYF. The CDR3 nucleotides read TGCGCCAGCAGCCCCCTAGGGGGCGGGAGGGCGGGTAGCAACGAGCAGTACTTC.

The V and J genes are TRBV28 and TRBJ2-6; 9 bases fit TRBD2. Per germline, CDR1 MDHEN and CDR2 SYDVKM. The CDR3 spans 18 residues. J was trimmed by 1 base and V by 5 bases; bases with no gene match: 9. CDR3 amino acids: CASSVSAGGPSGANVLTF. Written as DNA, the CDR3 is TGTGCCAGCAGTGTCTCCGCGGGAGGGCCTTCTGGGGCCAACGTCCTGACTTTC.

The V gene is TRBV6-1, the J gene TRBJ2-3; TRBD1 matches 7 bases. Germline V gene lookup returns CDR1 MNHNS and CDR2 SASEGT. The trim removed 6 bases at V and 2 bases at J, leaving 11 bases unmatched. The CDR3 consists of 16 residues. CDR3 sequence (DNA): TGTGCCAGCAGCTACTTGGGGGACAGCGACACAGATACGCAGTATTTT. Its translation is CASSYLGDSDTDTQYF.

The J gene is TRBJ2-5, the V gene TRBV12-3 or TRBV12-4; tentatively, D is TRBD2 (6 bases). The V and J ends lost 4 bases and 4 bases respectively, with 10 bases between them. There are 13 residues in the CDR3. Here the CDR3 DNA reads TGTGCCAGCAGTTCTAGCGACCCAGAGACCCAGTACTTC. Translated: CASSSSDPETQYF.

This clonotype was counted between two and nine times. V is TRBV20-1 and J is TRBJ2-1; unclear D gene. The CDR3 is made up of 13 amino acids. The V end lost 3 bases, the J end lost 4 bases, and 10 bases lay between the germline ends. Germline assignment: CDR1 DFQATT and CDR2 SNEGSKA (reference sequence). Written as DNA, the CDR3 is TGCAGTGCTAGTGTGGACCCATACAATGAGCAGTTCTTC. It specifies CSASVDPYNEQFF.

The gene calls are TRBV4-2 and TRBJ2-5; TRBD1 agrees at 9 bases. The CDR3 has 17 amino acids. The V gene end was trimmed by 6 bases and the J gene end by 3 bases; junction bases not matched to a gene: 14. CDR1 and CDR2 from the germline V gene are LGHNA and YNFKEQ. In nucleotides, the CDR3 is TGTGCCAGCAGTCCTAATACCGGGACAGGGAGAAAAGAGACCCAGTACTTC. Protein product: CASSPNTGTGRKETQYF.

This clonotype turned up a few times. The chain links TRBV7-2 to TRBJ1-2, with no clear D. CDR1 and CDR2 from the germline V gene are SGHTA and FQGNSA. The CDR3 contains 13 residues. Trimming removed 5 bases from V and 5 bases from J, with 12 bases in between. CDR3 sequence: CASSAQSRYGYTF. The DNA of the CDR3 is TGTGCCAGCAGCGCCCAAAGCCGATATGGCTACACCTTC. The variable domain in full, with the rest retrieved from reference TRBV7-2 and TRBJ1-2, is GAGVSQSPSNKVTEKGKDVELRCDPISGHTALYWYRQSLGQGLEFLIYFQGNSAPDKSGLPSDRFSAERTGGSVSTLTIQRTQQEDSAVYLCASSAQSRYGYTFGSGTRLTVV.